What follows are 2 T cell receptor beta chains derived from one specimen sequenced in a study of regulatory T cells in long-lasting Graves disease. The time point is: newly diagnosed GD, antithyroid drugs for less than 3 months. From RNA extracted from PBMCs, the TCR library was made. Arm-PCR of CDR3 regions and iRepertoire HTBI primers were the basis on which TCR beta libraries were built. TCRdb reprocessed the multiplex PCR reads with MiXCR, giving one entry per CDR3 protein. The sample contains more than 400,000 distinct CDR3 sequences, 15% to 20% of which appear only once. The data also belong to a second study, concerning T cells in Graves' hyperthyroidism and ophthalmopathy.

Sequenced material: peripheral blood mononuclear cells (PBMCs), taken at new diagnosis, from a patient treated with antithyroid drugs. Every receptor here comes from a young woman with Graves disease.

The sample holds many counts of this clonotype. The chain carries TRBV28 and TRBJ2-1; 8 nucleotides align to TRBD1. The CDR3 is 15 residues long. V lost 6 bases, J lost 4 bases, and 8 bases stayed unmatched. Looked up from germline, CDR1 is MDHEN and CDR2 is SYDVKM. CDR3 protein: CASSPRGHQYNEQFF. CDR3 sequence (DNA): TGTGCCAGCAGCCCCAGGGGGCACCAGTACAATGAGCAGTTCTTC.

This clonotype has only a few counts. V gene TRBV7-2 combines with J gene TRBJ1-2, with 9 bases matching TRBD1. This CDR3 region has 15 residues. The J segment lost 4 bases and the V segment lost 3 bases, leaving 6 bases of the junction unmatched. Germline V gene data show CDR1 as SGHTA and CDR2 as FQGNSA. As DNA, the CDR3 is TGTGCCAGCAGCTTCACGACAGGGGGAGGCTATGGCTACACCTTC. Amino acids: CASSFTTGGGYGYTF. The full variable domain, with the rest looked up from reference TRBV7-2 and TRBJ1-2, is GAGVSQSPSNKVTEKGKDVELRCDPISGHTALYWYRQSLGQGLEFLIYFQGNSAPDKSGLPSDRFSAERTGGSVSTLTIQRTQQEDSAVYLCASSFTTGGGYGYTFGSGTRLTVV.